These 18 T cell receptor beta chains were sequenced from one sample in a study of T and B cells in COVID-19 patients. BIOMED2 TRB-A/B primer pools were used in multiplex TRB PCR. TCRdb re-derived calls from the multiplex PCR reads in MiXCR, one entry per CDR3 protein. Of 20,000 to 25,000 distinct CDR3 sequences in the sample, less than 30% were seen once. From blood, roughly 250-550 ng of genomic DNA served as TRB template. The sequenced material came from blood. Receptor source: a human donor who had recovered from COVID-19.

The CDR3 sequence is CASTPPGTGFIQYF. The CDR3 DNA follows: TGTGCCAGCACCCCGCCGGGGACAGGGTTCATTCAGTACTTC. The J gene is TRBJ2-4, the V gene TRBV12-3 or TRBV12-4, with 9 positions matching TRBD1. The ends lost 7 bases at V and 9 bases at J; junction bases unmatched: 10. The CDR3 contains 14 residues.

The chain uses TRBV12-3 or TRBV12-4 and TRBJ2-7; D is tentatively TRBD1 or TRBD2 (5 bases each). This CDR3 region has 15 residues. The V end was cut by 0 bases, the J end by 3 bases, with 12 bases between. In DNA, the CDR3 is TGTGCCAGCAGTTTAGCGGACGGGACCTACTACGAGCAGTACTTC. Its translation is CASSLADGTYYEQYF.

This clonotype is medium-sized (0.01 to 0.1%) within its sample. CDR3 DNA: TGTGCCAGTAGTGCGGGGGGCGGCTACCAAGAGACCCAGTACTTC. As protein: CASSAGGGYQETQYF. J is TRBJ2-5 and V is TRBV19; 8 nucleotides agree with TRBD2. This CDR3 is built from 15 residues. Germline CDR1 reads LNHDA; CDR2 reads SQIVND (reference sequence). J was trimmed by 0 bases and V by 5 bases; bases with no gene match: 5.

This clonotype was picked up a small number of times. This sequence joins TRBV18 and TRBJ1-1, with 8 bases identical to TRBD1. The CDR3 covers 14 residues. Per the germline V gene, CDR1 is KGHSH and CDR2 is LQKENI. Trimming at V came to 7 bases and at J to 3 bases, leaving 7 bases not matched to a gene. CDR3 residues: CASLRQGWDTEAFF. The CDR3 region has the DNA TGTGCCAGCTTACGACAGGGGTGGGACACTGAAGCTTTCTTT.

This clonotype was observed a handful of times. The CDR3: CAWIVSGDLYNEQFF. Written as DNA, the CDR3 is TGTGCCTGGATAGTGAGCGGAGACTTATACAATGAGCAGTTCTTC. The gene calls are TRBV30 and TRBJ2-1, with a weak D call TRBD2 (5 bases). The CDR3 sequence is 15 residues long. The germline V and J ends were trimmed by 4 bases and 4 bases, with 17 bases remaining between them. Germline assignment: CDR1 GTSNPN and CDR2 SVGIG (reference sequence).

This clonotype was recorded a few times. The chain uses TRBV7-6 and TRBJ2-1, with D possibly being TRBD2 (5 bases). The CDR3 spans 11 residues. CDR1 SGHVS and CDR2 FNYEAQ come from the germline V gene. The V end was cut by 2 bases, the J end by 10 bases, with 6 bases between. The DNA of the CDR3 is TGTGCCAGCAGCTTAACGGGGGAGCAGTTCTTC. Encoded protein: CASSLTGEQFF.

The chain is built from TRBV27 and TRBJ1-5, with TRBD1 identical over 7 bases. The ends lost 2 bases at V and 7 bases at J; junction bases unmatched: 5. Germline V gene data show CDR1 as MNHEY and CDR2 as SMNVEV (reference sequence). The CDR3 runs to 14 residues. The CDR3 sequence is CASSLGGGGQPQHF. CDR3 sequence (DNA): TGTGCCAGCAGTTTAGGAGGGGGCGGGCAGCCCCAGCATTTT.

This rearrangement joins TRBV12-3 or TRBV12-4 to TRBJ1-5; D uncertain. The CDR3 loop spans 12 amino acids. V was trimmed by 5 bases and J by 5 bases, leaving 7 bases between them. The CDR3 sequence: CASSESYQPQHF. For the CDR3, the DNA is TGTGCCAGCAGTGAGTCCTATCAGCCCCAGCATTTT.

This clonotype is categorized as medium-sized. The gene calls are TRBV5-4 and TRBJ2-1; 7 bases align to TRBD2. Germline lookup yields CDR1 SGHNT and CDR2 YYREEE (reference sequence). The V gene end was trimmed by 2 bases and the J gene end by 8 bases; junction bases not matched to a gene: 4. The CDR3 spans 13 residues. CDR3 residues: CASSFPTSDEQFF. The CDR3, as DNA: TGTGCCAGCAGCTTCCCAACTAGCGATGAGCAGTTCTTC.

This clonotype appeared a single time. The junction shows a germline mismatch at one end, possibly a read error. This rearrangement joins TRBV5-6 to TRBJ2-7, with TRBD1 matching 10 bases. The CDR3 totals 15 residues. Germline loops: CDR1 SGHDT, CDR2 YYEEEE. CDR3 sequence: CASSPGGQGTDEQYF. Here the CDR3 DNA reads TGCGCCAGCAGCCCGGGGGGACAGGGGACAGACGAGCAGTACTTC. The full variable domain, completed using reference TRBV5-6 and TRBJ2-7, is DAGVTQSPTHLIKTRGQQVTLRCSPKSGHDTVSWYQQALGQGPQFIFQYYEEEERQRGNFPDRFSGHQFPNYSSELNVNALLLGDSALYLCASSPGGQGTDEQYFGPGTRLTVT.

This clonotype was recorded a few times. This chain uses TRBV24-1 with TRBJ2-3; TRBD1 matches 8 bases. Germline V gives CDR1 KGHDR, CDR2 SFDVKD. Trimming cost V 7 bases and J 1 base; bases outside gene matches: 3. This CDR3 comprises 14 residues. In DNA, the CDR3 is TGTGCCACCAGCCCGGGACAGGGCACAGATACGCAGTATTTT. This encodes CATSPGQGTDTQYF.

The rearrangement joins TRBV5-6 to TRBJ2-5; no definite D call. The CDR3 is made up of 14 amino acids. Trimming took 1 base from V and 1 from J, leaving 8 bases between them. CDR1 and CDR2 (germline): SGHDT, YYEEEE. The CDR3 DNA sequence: TGTGCCAGCAGCTTGCGACTGCCCCAAGAGACCCAGTACTTC. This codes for CASSLRLPQETQYF.

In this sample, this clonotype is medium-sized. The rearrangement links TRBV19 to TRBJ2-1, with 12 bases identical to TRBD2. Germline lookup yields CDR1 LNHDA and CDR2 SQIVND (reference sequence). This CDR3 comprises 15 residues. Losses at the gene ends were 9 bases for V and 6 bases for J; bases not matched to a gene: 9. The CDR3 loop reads CASSGTSGPSNEQFF. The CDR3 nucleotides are TGTGCCAGCAGTGGGACTAGCGGGCCATCCAATGAGCAGTTCTTC.

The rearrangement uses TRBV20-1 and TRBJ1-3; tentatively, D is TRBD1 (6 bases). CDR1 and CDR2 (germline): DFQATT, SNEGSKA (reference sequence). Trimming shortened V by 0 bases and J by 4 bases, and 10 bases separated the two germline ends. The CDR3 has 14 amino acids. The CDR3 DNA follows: TGCAGTGCTAGAGAGACAGGACTCGGAAACACCATATATTTT. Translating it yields CSARETGLGNTIYF.

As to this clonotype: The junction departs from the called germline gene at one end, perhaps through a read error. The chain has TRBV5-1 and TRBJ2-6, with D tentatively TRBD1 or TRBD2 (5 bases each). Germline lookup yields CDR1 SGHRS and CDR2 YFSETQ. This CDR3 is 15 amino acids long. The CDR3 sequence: CASSGQISGANVLTF. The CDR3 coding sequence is TGTGCCAGCAGCGGACAAATCTCTGGGGCCAACGTCCTGACTTTC.

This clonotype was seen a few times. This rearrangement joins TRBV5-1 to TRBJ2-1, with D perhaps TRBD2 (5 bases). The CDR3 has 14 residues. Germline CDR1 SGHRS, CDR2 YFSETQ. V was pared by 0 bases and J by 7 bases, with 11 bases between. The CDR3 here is CASSLEGARNEQFF. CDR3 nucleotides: TGCGCCAGCAGCTTGGAGGGAGCAAGGAATGAGCAGTTCTTC.

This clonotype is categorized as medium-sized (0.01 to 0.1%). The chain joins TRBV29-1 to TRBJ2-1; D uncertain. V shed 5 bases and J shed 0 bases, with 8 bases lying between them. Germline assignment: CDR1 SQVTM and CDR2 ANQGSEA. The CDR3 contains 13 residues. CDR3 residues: CSVSASSYNEQFF. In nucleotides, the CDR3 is TGCAGCGTTTCGGCTAGCTCCTACAATGAGCAGTTCTTC.

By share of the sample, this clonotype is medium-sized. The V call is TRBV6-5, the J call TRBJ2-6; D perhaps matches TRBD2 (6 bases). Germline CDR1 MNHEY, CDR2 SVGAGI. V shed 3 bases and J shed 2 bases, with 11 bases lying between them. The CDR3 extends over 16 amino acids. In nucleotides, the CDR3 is TGTGCCAGCAGTTATTCGCCGGGGGCTGGGGCCAACGTCCTGACTTTC. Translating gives CASSYSPGAGANVLTF.